This T cell receptor (beta chain) was observed in a study of T cells after yellow fever vaccination. This CDR3 contains 15 residues. Germline-derived CDR1 and CDR2 are LGHNA and YNFKEQ. With V trimmed by 1 base and J by 9 bases, 4 bases remained unmatched. The study made its TCR cDNA through 5'RACE template switching. That step introduced a universal primer site along with UMIs. MiXCR, applied by TCRdb to the 5' RACE reads, yields one record per CDR3 protein. The table shows 230,000 or so distinct CDR3 sequences, with approximately 3.8% occurring only once. Study results and limitations: Booster sampling recovered most clones from primary vaccination (96% CD4, around 88% CD8).

This clonotype was recorded at least ten times. The target antigen is unknown. The starting material was PBMCs, obtained 15 days after the yellow fever booster vaccination. The TCR originated in a man between 18 and 35 years old who received the YFV17D yellow fever vaccine. This chain connects TRBV4-2 to TRBJ2-1, with 12 positions matching TRBD2. The CDR3 reads CASSQGLAGGPEQFF. The DNA for the CDR3 is TGTGCCAGCAGCCAAGGGCTAGCGGGGGGGCCTGAGCAGTTCTTC.